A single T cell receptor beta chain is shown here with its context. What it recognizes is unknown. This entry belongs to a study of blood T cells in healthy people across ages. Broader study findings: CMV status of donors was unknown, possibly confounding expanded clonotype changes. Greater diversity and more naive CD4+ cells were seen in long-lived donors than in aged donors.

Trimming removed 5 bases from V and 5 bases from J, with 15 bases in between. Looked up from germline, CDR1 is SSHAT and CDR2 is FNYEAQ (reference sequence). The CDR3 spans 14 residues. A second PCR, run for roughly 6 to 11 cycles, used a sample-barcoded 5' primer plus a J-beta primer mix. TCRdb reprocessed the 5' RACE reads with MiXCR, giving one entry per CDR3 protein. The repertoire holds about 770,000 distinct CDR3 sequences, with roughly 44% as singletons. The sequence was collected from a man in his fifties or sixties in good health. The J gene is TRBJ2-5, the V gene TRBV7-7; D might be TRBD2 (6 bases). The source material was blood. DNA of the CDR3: TGTGCCAGCAGCGTATCGGGAGCCGTGGAGACCCAGTACTTC. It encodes CASSVSGAVETQYF.